Detailed here is one T cell receptor beta chain. A junction boundary mismatches the germline segment, possibly from a read error. A constant-region primer served to make TCR beta cDNA from about 0.5 ug total RNA. Construction of TCR beta libraries relied on three successive nested multiplex PCR rounds employing slightly modified ARM-PCR. The two initial PCR rounds, 9 to 11 cycles each, used TRBV1-TRBV30 forward and C-beta reverse primers. TCRdb itself ran the multiplex PCR reads through MiXCR, one entry per CDR3 protein. The sample carries under 30,000 distinct CDR3 sequences, around three quarters recorded once. Unsorted bulk tissue (roughly 19-31 mg) underwent RNA and DNA co-extraction. This sample was included in a study of tumor-infiltrating lymphocytes in primary liver carcinoma. The CDR3 runs 17 residues.

This TCR derives from a man in his forties or fifties with primary liver carcinoma and hepatitis B virus infection. This chain links TRBV12-3 or TRBV12-4 with TRBJ2-1; 15 bases are shared with TRBD2. The specimen was liver tumor tissue from sampling region 3. Subset here: tumor region T3, left-lateral pole. The chain's CDR3 is CASTGTSGRPSYNEEFF. The CDR3 DNA is TGTGCCAGCACCGGGACTAGCGGGAGGCCCTCCTACAATGAGGAGTTCTTC.